This TCR beta chain was recovered during a study of cytomegalovirus exposure and HLA in healthy donors. For this clone: What it recognizes is unknown.

In the PCR, 60 Vbeta and 13 Jbeta primers were used. Repertoires were generated with immunoSEQ multiplex PCR, while TCRdb's copy carries only in-frame clones and drops some. The sample carries about 130,000 clones, approximately 69% recorded once. V was pared by 3 bases and J by 7 bases, with 5 bases of the junction left unmatched. This CDR3 has 15 residues. Per germline, CDR1 MGHRA and CDR2 YSYEKL. Study-level points and caveats: Highly shared variants forming one cluster were likely a sequencing artifact. Researchers reported in a later analysis that common viral pathogens appeared linked to several top clusters.

This chain connects TRBV4-1 to TRBJ1-4, with 10 bases identical to TRBD1. The sequence was obtained from a man in his forties or fifties in good health and CMV-seropositive. The sample taken for sequencing was PBMCs. CDR3 sequence: CASSQGGTGVEKLFF. The CDR3 nucleotides are TGCGCCAGCAGCCAGGGTGGGACAGGGGTTGAAAAACTGTTTTTT.